The text below deals with one T cell receptor beta chain. Its specificity is not known. The method was immunoSEQ multiplex PCR; TCRdb's version includes in-frame clones alone and lacks a portion of them. The sample shows 20,000 to 25,000 clones, about two thirds of them seen only once. V gave up 4 bases and J gave up 8 bases; unmatched junction bases: 6. The CDR3 has 13 amino acids. CDR1 and CDR2 from the germline V gene are SGHRS and YFSETQ. This entry is derived from a study of STAT5B mutations in CD4+ large granular lymphocyte leukemia. The study's findings and limits: CD4-sorted patient repertoires seemed more clonal than healthy CD4+ repertoires.

The V gene is TRBV5-1, the J gene TRBJ2-1; 7 nucleotides agree with TRBD2. Sequencing used CD4+ T cells from blood buffy coats. This receptor was obtained from a human donor in good health. The CDR3 spells CASSLGGGDEQFF. The CDR3 DNA reads TGCGCCAGCAGCCTGGGTGGGGGGGATGAGCAGTTCTTC.